By sample share, the clone carrying this TCR beta chain is medium-sized. This sample is part of a study of T cell repertoires in aging, cancer and after chemotherapy. Study-wide context: Donors were grouped into six age bands spanning 30 or younger through 70 or older. Pre- and post-chemotherapy samples were paired from glioblastoma patients treated with temozolomide-based therapy.

Peripheral blood genomic DNA, not sorted cells or RNA, was the template. Trimming took 2 bases from V and 5 from J, leaving 12 bases between them. Looked up from germline, CDR1 is MNHNY and CDR2 is SVGAGI (reference sequence). CDR3 length: 15 amino acids. Rearranged V-D-J TRB sequences were amplified with a mixed TRB-A/B primer pool. One entry per CDR3 protein results from TCRdb running MiXCR on the multiplex PCR reads. This table holds fewer than 2,500 distinct CDR3 sequences, roughly 25% found once. The sequenced sample consisted of blood. This receptor was identified in a human donor with a solid tumor. The rearrangement uses TRBV6-6 and TRBJ2-2; the D gene is possibly TRBD1 (5 bases). The CDR3 DNA reads as TGTGCCAGCAGTTACCCAGGGATGGGGACCGGGGAGCTGTTTTTT. It yields the protein CASSYPGMGTGELFF.